This is a list of T cell receptor beta chains from one sample in a study of T cell responses to AZD1222 COVID-19 vaccine. Measured with immunoSEQ multiplex PCR; TCRdb has only the in-frame clones, and not every one. The sample contains 100,000 to 150,000 clones, around 91% of which appear only once. This sample comprised peripheral blood, obtained on day 0 of MenACWY control vaccination. Receptor source: an adult in good health. Each CDR3 is given without its conserved first and last residue. Fields, in order: CDR3 protein, D gene, J gene, clone size, V gene. D genes are given only for firm matches. Not all rows give a size; the values are once, few, many and, for expanded clones, a class.

AWSEGEPYGYT NA TRBJ1-2 NA TRBV30
ASSGVVATYNEQF NA TRBJ2-1 NA TRBV5-4
ATSDFAGGPRELF TRBD2 TRBJ2-2 NA TRBV24-1
ASSPDLTGYTGELF TRBD1 TRBJ2-2 NA TRBV5-1
ASSDSYNEQF NA TRBJ2-1 NA TRBV5-5
ASSYSNTGLETQY NA TRBJ2-5 NA TRBV6-5
ASSIGPGTGKAKNIQY TRBD1 TRBJ2-4 NA TRBV19
ASSSSYEQY NA TRBJ2-7 NA TRBV5-1
ASSKGLAASYEQY TRBD2 TRBJ2-7 NA TRBV5-4
ASSSYPDRLSSGNTIY NA TRBJ1-3 NA TRBV28
ASSPIGGLEAF NA TRBJ1-1 NA TRBV2
ASSLVGDEAF NA TRBJ1-1 few TRBV5-1
ASSANEKLF NA TRBJ1-4 once TRBV18
ASSWGTGYTDTQY NA TRBJ2-3 few TRBV27
ASSEAYVAYNEQF NA TRBJ2-1 NA TRBV2
ASRTQELETQY NA TRBJ2-5 few TRBV2
ASSLDRPSSYNEQF NA TRBJ2-1 NA TRBV7-9
ASSLAGVRYEQY TRBD2 TRBJ2-7 NA TRBV6-5
ASKDSGANVLT NA TRBJ2-6 NA TRBV28
ASSPTTGNQPQH NA TRBJ1-5 NA TRBV11-2
ASSLDRVGSNQPQH TRBD1 TRBJ1-5 NA TRBV6-2/TRBV6-3
ASSIVAGGGITDTQY TRBD1 TRBJ2-3 NA TRBV19
ASSLSSGNYEQY TRBD2 TRBJ2-7 NA TRBV5-4
ASAPPIIGAGSQETQY NA TRBJ2-5 once TRBV28
ASRGQGDDEQY TRBD1 TRBJ2-7 NA TRBV9
ASSKDAGPPRQGVSNQPQH NA TRBJ1-5 many TRBV21-1
ASSAGRGTDTQY TRBD1 TRBJ2-3 NA TRBV5-4
ASSLQQGVNTEAF TRBD1 TRBJ1-1 NA TRBV6-5
ASSVGFSGGTNEKLF NA TRBJ1-4 NA TRBV9
ASSAPGLSTYEQF NA TRBJ2-1 NA TRBV25-1
ASSDDAGGYNEQF TRBD2 TRBJ2-1 NA TRBV6-4
ASSQDTGSGANVLT NA TRBJ2-6 NA TRBV4-2
ASSLFSGVGNTIY NA TRBJ1-3 NA TRBV19
ASSFAGTPDTQY NA TRBJ2-3 NA TRBV7-2
ATSEGQGVAPLH TRBD1 TRBJ1-6 NA TRBV24-1
ASSQDRESYNSPLH NA TRBJ1-6 NA TRBV4-1
ASSLGTNWGTGELF NA TRBJ2-2 NA TRBV5-1
ASSPGYNQPQH NA TRBJ1-5 once TRBV27
ASRGFEGASEQF TRBD1 TRBJ2-1 NA TRBV19
AVNRWPEQF NA TRBJ2-1 NA TRBV12-3/TRBV12-4